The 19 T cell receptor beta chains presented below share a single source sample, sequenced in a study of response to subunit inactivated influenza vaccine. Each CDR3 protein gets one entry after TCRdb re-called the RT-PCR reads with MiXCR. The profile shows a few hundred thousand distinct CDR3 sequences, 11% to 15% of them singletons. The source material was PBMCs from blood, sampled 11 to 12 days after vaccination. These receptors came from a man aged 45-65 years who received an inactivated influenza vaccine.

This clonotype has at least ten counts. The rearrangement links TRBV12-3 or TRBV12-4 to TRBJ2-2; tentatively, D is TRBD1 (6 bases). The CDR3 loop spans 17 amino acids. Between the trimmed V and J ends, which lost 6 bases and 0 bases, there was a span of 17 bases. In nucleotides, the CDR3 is TGTGCCAGCAGACCTAACTACGGGACACCGAACACCGGGGAGCTGTTTTTT. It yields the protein CASRPNYGTPNTGELFF.

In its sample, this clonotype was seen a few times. CDR3 DNA sequence: TGTGCCAGCAAAGACAGTATGAATCAGCCCCAGCATTTT. Its protein is CASKDSMNQPQHF. The rearrangement uses TRBV6-1 and TRBJ1-5; D possibly corresponds to TRBD1 (5 bases). CDR1 is MNHNS, CDR2 SASEGT, per germline. V lost 7 bases and J 4 bases, leaving 11 bases between the germline ends. CDR3 length equals 13 residues.

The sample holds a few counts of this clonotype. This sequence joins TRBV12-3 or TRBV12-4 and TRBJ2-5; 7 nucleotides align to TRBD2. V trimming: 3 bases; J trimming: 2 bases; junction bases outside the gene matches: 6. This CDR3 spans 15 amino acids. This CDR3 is CASSFLGGIQETQYF. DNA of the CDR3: TGTGCCAGCAGTTTTTTGGGAGGGATACAAGAGACCCAGTACTTC.

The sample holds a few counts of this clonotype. The CDR3 nucleotides are TGCAGCGTTGAAGAAGCAGCAGCCCGTGAAGAGACCCAGTACTTC. Translation: CSVEEAAAREETQYF. This chain uses TRBV29-1 with TRBJ2-5; D not resolved. Germline-derived CDR1 and CDR2 are SQVTM and ANQGSEA. This CDR3 region has 15 residues. The V and J ends lost 0 bases and 3 bases respectively, with 14 bases between them.

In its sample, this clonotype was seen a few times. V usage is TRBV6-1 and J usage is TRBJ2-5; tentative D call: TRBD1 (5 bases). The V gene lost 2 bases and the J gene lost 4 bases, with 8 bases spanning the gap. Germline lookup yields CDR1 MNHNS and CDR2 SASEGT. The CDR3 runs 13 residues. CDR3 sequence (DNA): TGTGCCAGCAGTGAACAGGGTGCAGAGACCCAGTACTTC. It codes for CASSEQGAETQYF.

As DNA, the CDR3 is TGTGCCACCAGGGAGGACCGGGACAACCAGTACTTC. It specifies CATREDRDNQYF. This chain links TRBV15 with TRBJ2-5; a possible D gene is TRBD1 (6 bases). Per the germline V gene, CDR1 is LNHNV and CDR2 is YYDKDF (reference sequence). V lost 6 bases, J lost 10 bases, and 15 bases lay in between. The CDR3 extends over 12 amino acids.

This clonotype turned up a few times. This CDR3 reads CASTGEITYNEQFF. CDR3 DNA: TGTGCCAGCACAGGGGAAATCACCTACAATGAGCAGTTCTTC. V gene TRBV12-3 or TRBV12-4 combines with J gene TRBJ2-1; tentatively, D is TRBD1 (6 bases). Trimming took off 7 bases at V and 2 bases at J, with 12 bases between the two ends. CDR3 length: 14 residues.

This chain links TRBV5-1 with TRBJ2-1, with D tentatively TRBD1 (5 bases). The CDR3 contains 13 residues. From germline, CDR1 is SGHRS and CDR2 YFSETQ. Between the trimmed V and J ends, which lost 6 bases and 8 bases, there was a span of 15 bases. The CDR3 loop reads CASKLPLGDEQFF. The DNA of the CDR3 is TGCGCCAGCAAGCTTCCCCTAGGGGATGAGCAGTTCTTC.

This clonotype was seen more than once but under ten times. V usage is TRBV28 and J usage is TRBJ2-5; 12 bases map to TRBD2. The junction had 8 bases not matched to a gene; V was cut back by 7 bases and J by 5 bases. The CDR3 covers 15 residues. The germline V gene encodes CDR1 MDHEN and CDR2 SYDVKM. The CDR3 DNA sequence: TGTGCCAGCACCGCTAGCGGGAGGGCCTGGGAGACCCAGTACTTC. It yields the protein CASTASGRAWETQYF. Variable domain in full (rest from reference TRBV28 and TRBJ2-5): DVKVTQSSRYLVKRTGEKVFLECVQDMDHENMFWYRQDPGLGLRLIYFSYDVKMKEKGDIPEGYSVSREKKERFSLILESASTNQTSMYLCASTASGRAWETQYFGPGTRLLVL.

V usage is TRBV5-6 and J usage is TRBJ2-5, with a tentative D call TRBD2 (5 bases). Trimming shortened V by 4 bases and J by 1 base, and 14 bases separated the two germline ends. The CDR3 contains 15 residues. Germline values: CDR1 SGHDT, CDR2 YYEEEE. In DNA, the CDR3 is TGTGCCAGCAGCACGCGGGCCCTTTTCCAAGAGACCCAGTACTTC. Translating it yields CASSTRALFQETQYF. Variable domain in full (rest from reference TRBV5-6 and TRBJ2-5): DAGVTQSPTHLIKTRGQQVTLRCSPKSGHDTVSWYQQALGQGPQFIFQYYEEEERQRGNFPDRFSGHQFPNYSSELNVNALLLGDSALYLCASSTRALFQETQYFGPGTRLLVL.

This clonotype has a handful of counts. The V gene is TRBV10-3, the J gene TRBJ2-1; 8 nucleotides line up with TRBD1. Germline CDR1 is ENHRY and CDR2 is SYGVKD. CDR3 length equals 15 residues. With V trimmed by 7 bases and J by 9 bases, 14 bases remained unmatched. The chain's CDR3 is CAITNDPGQGGEQFF. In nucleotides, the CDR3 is TGTGCCATCACCAACGACCCCGGACAGGGTGGTGAGCAGTTCTTC.

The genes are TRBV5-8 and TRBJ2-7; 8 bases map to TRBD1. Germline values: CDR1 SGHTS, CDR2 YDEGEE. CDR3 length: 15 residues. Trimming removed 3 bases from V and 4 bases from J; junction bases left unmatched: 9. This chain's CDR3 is CASSWQGAWLYEQYF. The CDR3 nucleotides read TGTGCCAGCAGCTGGCAGGGGGCCTGGCTGTACGAGCAGTACTTC.

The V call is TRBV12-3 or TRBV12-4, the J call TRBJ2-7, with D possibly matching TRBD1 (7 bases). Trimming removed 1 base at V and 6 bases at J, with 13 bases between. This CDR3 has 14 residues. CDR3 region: CASSLGQGGGEQYF. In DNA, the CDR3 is TGTGCCAGCAGTTTAGGGCAGGGGGGCGGCGAGCAGTACTTC.

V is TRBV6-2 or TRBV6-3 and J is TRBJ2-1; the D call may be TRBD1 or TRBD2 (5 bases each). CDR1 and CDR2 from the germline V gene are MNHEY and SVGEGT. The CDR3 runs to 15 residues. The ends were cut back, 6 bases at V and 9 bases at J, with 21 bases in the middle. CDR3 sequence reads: CASRREGLYLGEQFF. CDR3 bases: TGTGCCAGCAGACGAGAGGGGTTATATCTGGGTGAGCAGTTCTTC.

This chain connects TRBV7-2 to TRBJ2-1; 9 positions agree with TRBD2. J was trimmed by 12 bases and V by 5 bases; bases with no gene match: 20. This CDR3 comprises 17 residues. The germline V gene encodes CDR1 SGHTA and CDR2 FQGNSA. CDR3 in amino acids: CASSPGWSATSGKRQFF. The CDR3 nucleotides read TGTGCCAGCAGCCCTGGGTGGAGTGCGACTAGCGGAAAGAGGCAGTTCTTC.

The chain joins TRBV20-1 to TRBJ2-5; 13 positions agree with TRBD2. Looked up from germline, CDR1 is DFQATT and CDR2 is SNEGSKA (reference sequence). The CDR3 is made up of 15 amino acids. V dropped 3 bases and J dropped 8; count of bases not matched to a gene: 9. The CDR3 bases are TGCAGTGCTAGCCTGACTAGCGGGGGGCTTGCAACCCAGTACTTC. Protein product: CSASLTSGGLATQYF.

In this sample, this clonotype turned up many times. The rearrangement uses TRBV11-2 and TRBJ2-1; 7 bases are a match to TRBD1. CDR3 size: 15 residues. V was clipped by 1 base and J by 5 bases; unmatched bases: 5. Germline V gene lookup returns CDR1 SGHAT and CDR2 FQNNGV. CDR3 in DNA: TGTGCCAGCAGCTTAGTCCGGGGACAGAACAATGAGCAGTTCTTC. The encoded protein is CASSLVRGQNNEQFF.

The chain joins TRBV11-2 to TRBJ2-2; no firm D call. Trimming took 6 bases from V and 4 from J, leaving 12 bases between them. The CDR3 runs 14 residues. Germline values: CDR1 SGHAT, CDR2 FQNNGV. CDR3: CASRPGLGTGELFF. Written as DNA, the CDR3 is TGTGCCAGCAGGCCGGGTTTAGGCACCGGGGAGCTGTTTTTT.

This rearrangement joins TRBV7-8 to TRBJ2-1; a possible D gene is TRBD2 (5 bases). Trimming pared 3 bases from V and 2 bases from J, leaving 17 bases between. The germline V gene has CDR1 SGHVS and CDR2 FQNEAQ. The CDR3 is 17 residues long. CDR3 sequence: CASSFSRVTGPYNEQFF. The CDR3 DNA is TGTGCCAGCAGCTTTTCGCGGGTGACTGGGCCCTACAATGAGCAGTTCTTC.